These T cell receptor beta chains were read from a single sample in a study of cytomegalovirus exposure and HLA in healthy donors. Some clones are missing from TCRdb's copy, which holds only in-frame ones; the method was immunoSEQ multiplex PCR. The data hold approximately 170,000 clones, with about 76% observed a single time. Sequencing used PBMCs. The receptor source for this set is a woman younger than 30 in good health and CMV-seropositive. The CDR3 runs from the conserved cysteine through the conserved F or W. D genes are given only for firm matches. For some rows the clone size is stated as once, few or many, or as a class when expanded; others skip it.

-,TRBJ1-2,TRBV29-1,-,CSVDGETNYGYTF
-,TRBJ1-2,TRBV5-6,TRBD1,CASSFWDRGLYGYTF
-,TRBJ2-7,TRBV6-4,TRBD1,CASSDLQGKEAYEQYF
once,TRBJ1-2,TRBV19,TRBD1,CASSAGQGTGGYTF
once,TRBJ1-6,TRBV27,-,CASSTRGSSYNSPLHF
-,TRBJ2-5,TRBV7-9,-,CASSLALGLETQYF
-,TRBJ1-6,TRBV25-1,-,CASSGQYNSPLHF
few,TRBJ2-7,TRBV14,-,CASSQGGQGRSYEQYF
-,TRBJ1-1,TRBV5-8,TRBD1,CASSTFSGGMNTEAFF
few,TRBJ2-2,TRBV29-1,-,CSVLEGTGELFF
-,TRBJ1-2,TRBV7-2,-,CASSPQVDYGYTF
-,TRBJ1-2,TRBV9,TRBD1,CASSGPGGGGYTF
once,TRBJ1-1,TRBV27,TRBD1,CASSRDRVWESTEAFF
once,TRBJ2-7,TRBV5-1,-,CASSLEGRGPYEQYF
-,TRBJ2-7,TRBV7-2,-,CASSLGGAPPTDEQYF
-,TRBJ2-7,TRBV7-2,TRBD1,CASSAQGAEQYF
-,TRBJ2-7,TRBV7-8,-,CASSLVGQAYEQYF
-,TRBJ2-7,TRBV4-3,-,CASSQVPGDSYEQYF
-,TRBJ2-2,TRBV4-1,-,CASSPLDMGFAGELFF
-,TRBJ2-5,TRBV7-9,-,CASSLFAGEETQYF
-,TRBJ2-2,TRBV5-4,-,CASSLEQLNTGELFF
-,TRBJ1-5,TRBV6-4,-,CASSDSHKPGTPALSNQPQHF
-,TRBJ1-1,TRBV7-9,TRBD1,CASSWDRNTEAFF
-,TRBJ1-5,TRBV7-2,-,CASTSDSNQPQHF
-,TRBJ2-3,TRBV25-1,-,CASSSDRSGTDTQYF
once,TRBJ1-6,TRBV9,-,CASSVSPVNSPLHF
-,TRBJ1-6,TRBV28,TRBD1,CASSSGTGTYNSPLHF
few,TRBJ2-5,TRBV11-2,TRBD1,CASSFWTGGQETQYF
-,TRBJ1-6,TRBV10-3,-,CASMMGSPPLHF
few,TRBJ1-4,TRBV9,-,CASSVEGGAVNEKLFF
few,TRBJ1-1,TRBV9,TRBD1,CASSGGGALNTEAFF
-,TRBJ1-1,TRBV2,-,CASRQEVRNTEAFF
-,TRBJ2-2,TRBV4-3,-,CASSPRGVVGTGELFF